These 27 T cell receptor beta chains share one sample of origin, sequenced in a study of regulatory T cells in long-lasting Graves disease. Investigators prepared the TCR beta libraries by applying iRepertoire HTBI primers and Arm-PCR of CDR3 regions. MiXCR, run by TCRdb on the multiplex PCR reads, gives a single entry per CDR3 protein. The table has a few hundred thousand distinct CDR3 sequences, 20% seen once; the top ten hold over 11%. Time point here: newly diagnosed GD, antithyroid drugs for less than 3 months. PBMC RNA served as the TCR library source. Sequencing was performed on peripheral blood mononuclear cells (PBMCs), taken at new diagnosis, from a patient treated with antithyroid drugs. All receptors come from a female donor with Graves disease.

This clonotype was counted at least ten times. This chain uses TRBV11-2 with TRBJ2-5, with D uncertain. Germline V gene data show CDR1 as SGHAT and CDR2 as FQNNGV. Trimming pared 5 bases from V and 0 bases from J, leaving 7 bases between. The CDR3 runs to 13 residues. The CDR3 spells CASSRRYQETQYF. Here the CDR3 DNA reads TGTGCCAGCAGCAGACGCTACCAAGAGACCCAGTACTTC. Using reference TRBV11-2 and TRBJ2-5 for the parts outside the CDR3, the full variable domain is EAGVAQSPRYKIIEKRQSVAFWCNPISGHATLYWYQQILGQGPKLLIQFQNNGVVDDSQLPKDRFSAERLKGVDSTLKIQPAKLEDSAVYLCASSRRYQETQYFGPGTRLLVL.

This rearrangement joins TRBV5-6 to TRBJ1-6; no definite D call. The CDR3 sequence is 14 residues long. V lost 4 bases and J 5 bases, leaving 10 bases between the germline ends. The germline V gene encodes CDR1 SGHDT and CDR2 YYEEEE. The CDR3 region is CASSRPMNNSPLHF. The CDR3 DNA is TGTGCCAGCAGCCGCCCAATGAATAATTCACCCCTCCACTTT.

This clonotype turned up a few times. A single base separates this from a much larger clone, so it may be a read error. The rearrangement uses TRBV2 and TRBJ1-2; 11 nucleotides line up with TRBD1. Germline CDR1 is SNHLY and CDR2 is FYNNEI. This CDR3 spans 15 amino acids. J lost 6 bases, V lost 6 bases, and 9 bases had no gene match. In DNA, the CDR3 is TGTGCCAGCAGGCCCGGGACAGGGGGAATGCATGGCTACACCTTC. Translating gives CASRPGTGGMHGYTF.

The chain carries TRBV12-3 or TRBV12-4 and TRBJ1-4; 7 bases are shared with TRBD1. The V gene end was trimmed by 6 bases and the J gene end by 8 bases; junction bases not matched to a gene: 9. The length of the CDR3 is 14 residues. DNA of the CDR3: TGTGCCAGCAGCCGACAGGGTCCGCGCGAAAAACTGTTTTTT. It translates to CASSRQGPREKLFF.

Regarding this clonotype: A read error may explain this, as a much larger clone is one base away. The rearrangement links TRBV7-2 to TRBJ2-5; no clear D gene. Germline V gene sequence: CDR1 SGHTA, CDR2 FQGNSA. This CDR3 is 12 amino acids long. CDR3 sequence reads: CARSSKRETQYF. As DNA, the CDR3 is TGTGCCCGCAGCTCGAAGAGGGAGACCCAGTACTTC.

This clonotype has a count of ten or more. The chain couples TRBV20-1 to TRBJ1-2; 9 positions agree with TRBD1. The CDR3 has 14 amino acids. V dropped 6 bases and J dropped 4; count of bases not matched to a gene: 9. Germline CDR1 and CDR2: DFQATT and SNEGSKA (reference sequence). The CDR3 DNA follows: TGCAGTGCCGCCACGGGACAGGGAGTCTATGGCTACACCTTC. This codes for CSAATGQGVYGYTF.

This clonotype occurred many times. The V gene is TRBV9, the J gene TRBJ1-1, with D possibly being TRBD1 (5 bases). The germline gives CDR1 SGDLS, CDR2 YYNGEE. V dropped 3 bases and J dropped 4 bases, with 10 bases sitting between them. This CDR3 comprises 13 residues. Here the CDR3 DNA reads TGTGCCAGCAGCGCGGGGCCTGCCACTGAAGCTTTCTTT. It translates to CASSAGPATEAFF.

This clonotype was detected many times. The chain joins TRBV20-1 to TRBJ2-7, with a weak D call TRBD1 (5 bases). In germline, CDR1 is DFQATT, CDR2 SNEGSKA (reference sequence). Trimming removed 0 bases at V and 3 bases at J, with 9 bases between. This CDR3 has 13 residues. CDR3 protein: CSARDPTVYEQYF. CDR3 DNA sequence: TGCAGTGCTAGAGACCCGACAGTCTACGAGCAGTACTTC.

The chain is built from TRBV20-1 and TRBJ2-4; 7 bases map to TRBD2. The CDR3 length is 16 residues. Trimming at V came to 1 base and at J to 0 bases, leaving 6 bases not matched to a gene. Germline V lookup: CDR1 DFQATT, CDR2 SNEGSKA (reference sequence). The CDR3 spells CSARGPSGRAKNIQYF. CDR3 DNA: TGCAGTGCTAGAGGTCCTAGCGGCCGAGCCAAAAACATTCAGTACTTC.

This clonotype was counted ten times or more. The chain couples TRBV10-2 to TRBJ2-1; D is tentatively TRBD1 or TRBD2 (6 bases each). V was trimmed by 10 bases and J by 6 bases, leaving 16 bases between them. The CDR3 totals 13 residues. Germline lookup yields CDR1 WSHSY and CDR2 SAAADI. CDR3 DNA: TGCGCCACCACTCGAGGGGGGTCCAATGAGCAGTTCTTC. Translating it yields CATTRGGSNEQFF.

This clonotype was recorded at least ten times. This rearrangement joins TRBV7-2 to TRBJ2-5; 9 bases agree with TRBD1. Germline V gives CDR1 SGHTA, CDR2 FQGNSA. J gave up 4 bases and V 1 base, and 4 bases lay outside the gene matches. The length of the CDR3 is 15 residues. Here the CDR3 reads CASSLVGTGRETQYF. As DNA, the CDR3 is TGTGCCAGCAGCTTAGTTGGGACAGGGCGAGAGACCCAGTACTTC.

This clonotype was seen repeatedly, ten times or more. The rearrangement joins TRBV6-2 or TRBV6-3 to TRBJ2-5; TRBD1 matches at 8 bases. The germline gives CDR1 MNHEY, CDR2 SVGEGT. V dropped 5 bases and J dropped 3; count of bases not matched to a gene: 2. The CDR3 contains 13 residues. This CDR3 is CASSRQGKETQYF. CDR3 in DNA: TGTGCCAGCAGTCGACAGGGGAAAGAGACCCAGTACTTC.

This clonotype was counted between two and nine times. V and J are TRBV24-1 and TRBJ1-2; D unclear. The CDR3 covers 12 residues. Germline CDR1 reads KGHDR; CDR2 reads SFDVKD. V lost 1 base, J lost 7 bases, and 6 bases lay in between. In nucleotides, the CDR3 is TGTGCCACCAGTGATTTAGGGCGTGGCTACACCTTC. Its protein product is CATSDLGRGYTF.

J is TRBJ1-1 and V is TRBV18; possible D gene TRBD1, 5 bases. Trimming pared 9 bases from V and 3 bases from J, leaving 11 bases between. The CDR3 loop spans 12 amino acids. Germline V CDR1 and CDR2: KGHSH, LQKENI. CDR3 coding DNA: TGTGCCAGACTTGGGGGGGACACTGAAGCTTTCTTT. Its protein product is CARLGGDTEAFF.

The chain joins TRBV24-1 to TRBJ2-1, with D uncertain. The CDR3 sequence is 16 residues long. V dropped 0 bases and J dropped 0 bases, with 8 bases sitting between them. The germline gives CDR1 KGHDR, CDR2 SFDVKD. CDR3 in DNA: TGTGCCACCAGTGATTTGCTTCCGAGCTCCTACAATGAGCAGTTCTTC. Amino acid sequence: CATSDLLPSSYNEQFF.

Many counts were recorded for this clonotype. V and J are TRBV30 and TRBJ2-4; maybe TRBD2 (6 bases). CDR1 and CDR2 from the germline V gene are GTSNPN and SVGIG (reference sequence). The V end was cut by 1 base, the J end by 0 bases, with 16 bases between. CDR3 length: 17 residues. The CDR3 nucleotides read TGTGCCTGGAGTGCCCCCGGCGGGATCTTAGCCAAAAACATTCAGTACTTC. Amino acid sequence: CAWSAPGGILAKNIQYF.

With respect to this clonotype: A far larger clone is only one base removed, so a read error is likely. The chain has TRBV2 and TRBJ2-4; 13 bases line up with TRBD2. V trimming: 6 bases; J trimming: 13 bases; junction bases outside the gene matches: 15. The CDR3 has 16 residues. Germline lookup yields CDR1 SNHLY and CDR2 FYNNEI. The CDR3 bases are TGTGCCAGCAGGGAAACTAGCGGGGGGGCATTCAATGAGCAGTACTTC. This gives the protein CASRETSGGAFNEQYF.

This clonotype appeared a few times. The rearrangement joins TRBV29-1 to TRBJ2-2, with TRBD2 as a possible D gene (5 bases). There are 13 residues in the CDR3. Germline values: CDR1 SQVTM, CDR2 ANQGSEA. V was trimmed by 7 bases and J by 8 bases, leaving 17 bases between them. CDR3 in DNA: TGCAGCGCTTGGACTCCCAACGGGGGGGAGCTGTTTTTT. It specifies CSAWTPNGGELFF.

The CDR3 DNA sequence: TGCGCCAGCAGCTGGGACGGACAGGGGAGGAGAGAGCTGTTTTTT. This codes for CASSWDGQGRRELFF. The rearrangement joins TRBV5-1 to TRBJ2-2; TRBD1 aligns across 9 bases. The CDR3 totals 15 residues. The V and J ends lost 3 bases and 11 bases, in that order; junction bases with no gene match: 11. The germline V gene has CDR1 SGHRS and CDR2 YFSETQ.

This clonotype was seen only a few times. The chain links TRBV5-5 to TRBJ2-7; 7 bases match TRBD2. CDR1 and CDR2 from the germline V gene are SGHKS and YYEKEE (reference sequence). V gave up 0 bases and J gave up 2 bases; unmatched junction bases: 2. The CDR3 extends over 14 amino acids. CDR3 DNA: TGTGCCAGCAGCTTGGGAGGACTAGCCTACGAGCAGTACTTC. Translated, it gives CASSLGGLAYEQYF. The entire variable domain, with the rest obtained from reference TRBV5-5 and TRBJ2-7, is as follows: DAGVTQSPTHLIKTRGQQVTLRCSPISGHKSVSWYQQVLGQGPQFIFQYYEKEERGRGNFPDRFSARQFPNYSSELNVNALLLGDSALYLCASSLGGLAYEQYFGPGTRLTVT.

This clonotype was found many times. CDR3 in amino acids: CASREQGGSYEQYF. DNA for the CDR3: TGTGCCAGCAGGGAACAGGGGGGCTCCTACGAGCAGTACTTC. The rearrangement joins TRBV28 to TRBJ2-7; 8 nucleotides line up with TRBD1. The CDR3 consists of 14 residues. With V trimmed by 6 bases and J by 0 bases, 4 bases remained unmatched. Per germline, CDR1 MDHEN and CDR2 SYDVKM.

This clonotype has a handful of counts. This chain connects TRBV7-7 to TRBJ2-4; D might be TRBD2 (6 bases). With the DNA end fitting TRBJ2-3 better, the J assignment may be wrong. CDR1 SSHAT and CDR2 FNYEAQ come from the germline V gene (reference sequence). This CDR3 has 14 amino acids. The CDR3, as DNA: TGTGCCAGCAGCTTAGCCGTGGGCGGGAATACGCAGTATTTT. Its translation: CASSLAVGGNTQYF.

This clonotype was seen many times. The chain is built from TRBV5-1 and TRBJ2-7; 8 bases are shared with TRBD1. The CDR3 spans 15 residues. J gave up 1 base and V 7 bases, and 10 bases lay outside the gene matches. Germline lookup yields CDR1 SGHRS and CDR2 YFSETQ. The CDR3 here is CASGTPGQVSYEQYF. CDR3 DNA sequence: TGCGCCAGCGGTACACCGGGACAGGTGTCCTACGAGCAGTACTTC.

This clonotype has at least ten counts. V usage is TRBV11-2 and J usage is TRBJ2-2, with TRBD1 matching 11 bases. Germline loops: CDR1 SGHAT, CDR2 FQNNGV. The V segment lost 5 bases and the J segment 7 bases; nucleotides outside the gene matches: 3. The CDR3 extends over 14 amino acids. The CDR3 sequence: CASSRGTGGGELFF. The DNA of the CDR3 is TGTGCCAGCAGCCGGGGGACAGGGGGCGGGGAGCTGTTTTTT.

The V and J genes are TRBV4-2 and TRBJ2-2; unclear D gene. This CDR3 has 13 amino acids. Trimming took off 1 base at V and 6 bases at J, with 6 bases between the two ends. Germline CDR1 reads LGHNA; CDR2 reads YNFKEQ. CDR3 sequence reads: CASSQVESGELFF. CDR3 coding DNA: TGTGCCAGCAGCCAAGTAGAATCCGGGGAGCTGTTTTTT.

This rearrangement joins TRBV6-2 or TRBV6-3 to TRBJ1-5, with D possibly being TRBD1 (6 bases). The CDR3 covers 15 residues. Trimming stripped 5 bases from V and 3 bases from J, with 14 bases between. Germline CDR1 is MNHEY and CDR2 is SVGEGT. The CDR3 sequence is CASSAHTGYNQPQHF. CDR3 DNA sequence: TGTGCCAGCAGTGCCCATACAGGGTACAATCAGCCCCAGCATTTT.

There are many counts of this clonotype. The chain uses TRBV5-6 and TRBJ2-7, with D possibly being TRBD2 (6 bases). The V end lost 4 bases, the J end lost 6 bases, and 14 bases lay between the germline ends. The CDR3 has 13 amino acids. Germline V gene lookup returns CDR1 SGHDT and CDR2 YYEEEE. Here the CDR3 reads CASSAGGKSEQYF. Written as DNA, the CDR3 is TGTGCCAGCAGCGCCGGAGGGAAGAGCGAGCAGTACTTC.